This T cell receptor (beta chain) was recovered during a study of early T cells in non-severe SARS-CoV-2 infection. Study-level background: Bulk RNA from unsorted whole blood was sequenced; chains were unpaired. General study findings and limits: In VDJdb matching, anti-spike CD8 responses were favored while private and CD4 specificities went missing.

The CDR3 consists of 17 residues. This clonotype was counted only a few times. As yet, its antigen is unknown. Germline and junction disagree at one end, which may indicate a read error. Researchers tagged individual cDNA molecules with unique molecular identifiers. TCRdb reprocessed the 5' RACE reads via MiXCR and lists one record per CDR3 protein. Among some 67,000 distinct CDR3 sequences, less than 15% were seen once, and the ten largest hold roughly 5%. The material sequenced was whole blood. The receptor was isolated from an adult who was a healthcare worker with PCR-confirmed SARS-CoV-2 infection or an uninfected control (not recorded which). V usage is TRBV12-3 or TRBV12-4 and J usage is TRBJ2-6; tentative D call: TRBD1 (6 bases). The CDR3 DNA sequence: TGTGCCTGCAGGGGTGGGACAACAGACTCTGGGGCCAACGTCCTGACTTTC. This sequence encodes CACRGGTTDSGANVLTF.